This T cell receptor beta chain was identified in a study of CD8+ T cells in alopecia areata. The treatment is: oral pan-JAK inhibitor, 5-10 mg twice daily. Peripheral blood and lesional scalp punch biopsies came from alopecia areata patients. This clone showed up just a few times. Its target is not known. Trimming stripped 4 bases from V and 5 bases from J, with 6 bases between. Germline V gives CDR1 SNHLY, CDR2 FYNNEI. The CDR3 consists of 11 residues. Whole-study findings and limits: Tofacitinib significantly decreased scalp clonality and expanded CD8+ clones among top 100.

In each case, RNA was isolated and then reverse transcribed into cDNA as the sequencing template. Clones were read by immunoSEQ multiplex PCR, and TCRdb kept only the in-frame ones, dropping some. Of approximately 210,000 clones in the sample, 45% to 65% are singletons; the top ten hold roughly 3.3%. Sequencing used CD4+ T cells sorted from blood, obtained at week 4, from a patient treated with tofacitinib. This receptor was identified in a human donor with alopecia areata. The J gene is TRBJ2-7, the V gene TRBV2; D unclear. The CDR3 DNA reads TGTGCCAGCAGTGGGTTGCACGAGCAGTACTTC. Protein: CASSGLHEQYF.